A selection of T cell receptor beta chains follows, all from one sample in a study of T cell responses to AZD1222 COVID-19 vaccine. Sequenced by immunoSEQ multiplex PCR; TCRdb stores in-frame clones only, minus some. Of fewer than 150,000 clones listed, 88% were seen once; the top ten hold 7.5% to 8%. The material sequenced was peripheral blood, taken on day 0 of AZD1222 vaccination. The receptor set was obtained from an adult in good health. Both conserved end residues are part of each CDR3. A D gene is named only where the DNA matches it firmly. A row's size may be missing; if present it is once, few, many or a size class.

TRBV27	-	-	TRBJ1-5	CASSFPGQTNDQPQHF	TGTGCCAGCAGTTTTCCCGGACAGACAAACGATCAGCCCCAGCATTTT
TRBV5-1	-	-	TRBJ2-4	CASSSEIAKNIQYF	TGCGCCAGCAGCTCCGAGATAGCCAAAAACATTCAGTACTTC
TRBV6-5	-	-	TRBJ1-5	CASSYSIHSNQPQHF	TGTGCCAGCAGTTACTCGATACATTCTAATCAGCCCCAGCATTTT
TRBV9	-	-	TRBJ2-6	CASSDLGRVGSGANVLTF	TGTGCCAGCAGCGACCTAGGGAGAGTAGGCTCTGGGGCCAACGTCCTGACTTTC
TRBV19	TRBD1	-	TRBJ1-2	CASVDRENYGYTF	TGTGCCAGTGTCGACAGGGAAAACTATGGCTACACCTTC
TRBV5-6	-	-	TRBJ2-1	CASSFDYSEQFF	TGTGCCAGCAGCTTCGACTATTCTGAGCAGTTCTTC
TRBV10-2	-	-	TRBJ1-5	CASSVDGNQPQHF	TGCGCCAGCAGTGTAGACGGCAATCAGCCCCAGCATTTT
TRBV6-5	-	-	TRBJ2-1	CASSYGQTPGNEQFF	TGTGCCAGCAGTTACGGGCAGACCCCTGGGAATGAGCAGTTCTTC
TRBV11-2	-	-	TRBJ2-1	CASSLDGGEQFF	TGTGCCAGCAGCTTAGATGGGGGTGAGCAGTTCTTC
TRBV6-5	-	-	TRBJ1-4	CASYPQGRGGEKLFF	TGTGCCAGTTACCCTCAGGGCCGCGGGGGTGAAAAACTGTTTTTT
TRBV7-2	TRBD1	-	TRBJ2-7	CASSRTGEGSYEQYF	TGTGCCAGCAGCCGGACAGGGGAGGGCTCCTACGAGCAGTACTTC
TRBV27	-	-	TRBJ1-4	CASRLAGSYNEKLFF	TGTGCCAGCAGGCTGGCGGGGTCTTATAATGAAAAACTGTTTTTT
TRBV19	TRBD1	-	TRBJ2-7	CACSRGLDYEQYF	TGTGCCTGTTCGAGGGGGCTTGACTACGAGCAGTACTTC
TRBV7-9	TRBD2	-	TRBJ2-3	CAGGTSGASSHVTQYF	TGTGCCGGGGGGACTAGCGGGGCCTCCTCGCATGTTACGCAGTATTTT
TRBV29-1	-	few	TRBJ2-3	CSVEDGRGLGADTQYF	TGCAGCGTTGAAGATGGGAGGGGGCTAGGTGCAGATACGCAGTATTTT
TRBV24-1	-	-	TRBJ2-5	CATSDGGLGRETQYF	TGTGCCACCAGTGATGGCGGATTAGGTCGGGAGACCCAGTACTTC
TRBV19	TRBD1	-	TRBJ2-7	CASSSGTGAYEQYF	TGTGCCAGTAGTAGTGGGACAGGGGCCTACGAGCAGTACTTC
TRBV10-3	TRBD1	-	TRBJ2-3	CAISFSTGSTDTQYF	TGTGCCATCAGCTTTTCGACAGGGAGCACAGATACGCAGTATTTT
TRBV4-3	-	-	TRBJ2-7	CASSQDPGAISEQYF	TGCGCCAGCAGCCAAGATCCGGGGGCTATAAGCGAGCAGTACTTC
TRBV30	TRBD2	-	TRBJ2-3	CAWSPPTSGRSITDTQYF	TGTGCCTGGAGCCCACCCACTAGCGGGAGAAGTATCACAGATACGCAGTATTTT
TRBV29-1	-	-	TRBJ2-7	CSAGTPREQYF	TGCAGCGCTGGGACTCCACGCGAGCAGTACTTC
TRBV2	-	-	TRBJ1-3	CASRGVTSGNTIYF	TGTGCCAGCAGGGGGGTGACTTCTGGAAACACCATATATTTT
TRBV7-9	-	-	TRBJ2-7	CASSSGRYSSYEQYF	TGTGCCAGCAGCAGTGGACGGTATAGCTCCTACGAGCAGTACTTC
TRBV7-8	-	-	TRBJ1-5	CASSATRTASNQPQHF	TGTGCCAGCAGCGCAACGAGGACAGCTAGCAATCAGCCCCAGCATTTT
TRBV20-1	TRBD2	-	TRBJ2-7	CSASQTGLAGMVSGEQYF	TGCAGTGCTAGTCAGACGGGACTAGCGGGAATGGTCTCGGGCGAGCAGTACTTC
TRBV5-1	TRBD1	-	TRBJ2-7	CASIPRAQTQGAVSYEQYF	TGCGCCAGCATCCCTAGGGCTCAAACACAGGGGGCAGTCTCCTACGAGCAGTACTTC